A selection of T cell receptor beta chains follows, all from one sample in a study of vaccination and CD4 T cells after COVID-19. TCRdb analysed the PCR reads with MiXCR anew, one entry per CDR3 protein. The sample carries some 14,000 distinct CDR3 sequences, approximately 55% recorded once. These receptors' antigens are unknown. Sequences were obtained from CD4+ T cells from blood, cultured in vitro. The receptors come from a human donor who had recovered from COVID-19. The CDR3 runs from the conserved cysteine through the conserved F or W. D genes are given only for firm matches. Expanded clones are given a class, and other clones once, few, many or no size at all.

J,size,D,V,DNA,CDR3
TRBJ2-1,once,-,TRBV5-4,TGTGCCAGCAGCCCGCGGGACACCCTGATTTACAATGAGCAGTTCTTC,CASSPRDTLIYNEQFF
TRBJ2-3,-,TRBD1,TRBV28,TGTGCCAGCAGAGGACAGGGGGCAGATACGCAGTATTTT,CASRGQGADTQYF
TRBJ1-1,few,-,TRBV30,TGTGCCTGGAGTGTCACAACTGACGACACTGAAGCTTTCTTT,CAWSVTTDDTEAFF
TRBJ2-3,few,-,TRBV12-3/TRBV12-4,TGTGCCAGCAGTTCCGGGTTACCTAGCACAGATACGCAGTATTTT,CASSSGLPSTDTQYF
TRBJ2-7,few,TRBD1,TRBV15,TGTGCCACCAGCAGAGATCTTGGGGACAGCTCCTACGAGCAGTACTTC,CATSRDLGDSSYEQYF
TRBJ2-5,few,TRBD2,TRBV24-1,TGTGCCACCAGTGGTCCTAGCGGGAGTGGGAGAGAGACCCAGTACTTC,CATSGPSGSGRETQYF
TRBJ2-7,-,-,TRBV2,TGTGCCAGCAGGGACTACGAGCAGTACTTC,CASRDYEQYF
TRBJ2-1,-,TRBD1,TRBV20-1,TGCAGTGCTAACGGGGACAGGCGGCACAATGAGCAGTTCTTC,CSANGDRRHNEQFF
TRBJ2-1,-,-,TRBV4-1,TGCGCCAGCAGCCAGACCCCGGGACTCTCCTACAATGAGCAGTTCTTC,CASSQTPGLSYNEQFF
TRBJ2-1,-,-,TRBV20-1,TGCAGTGCTAGAGTCCGCCTGGGCGGAACCTACAATGAGCAGTTCTTC,CSARVRLGGTYNEQFF
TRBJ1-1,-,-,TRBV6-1,TGTGCCAGCAGGCGGGGAGGTGGTGAAGCTTTCTTT,CASRRGGGEAFF
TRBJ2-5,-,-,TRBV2,TGTGCCAGCACTATATTAGGGACAACCCAAGAGACCCAGTACTTC,CASTILGTTQETQYF
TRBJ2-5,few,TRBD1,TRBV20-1,TGCAGTGCCGGGACAGGGCAAAGTCAAGAGACCCAGTACTTC,CSAGTGQSQETQYF
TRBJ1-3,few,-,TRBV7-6,TGTGCCAGCAGCTTAGTTGGGTACTCCTCTGGAAACACCATATATTTT,CASSLVGYSSGNTIYF
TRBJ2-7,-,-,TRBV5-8,TGTGCCAGCCAGCTGGGGGTCGAGCAGTACTTC,CASQLGVEQYF
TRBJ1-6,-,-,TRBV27,TGTGCCAGCAGTTTAAAAGTCCCAGACGGCTCACCCCTCCACTTT,CASSLKVPDGSPLHF
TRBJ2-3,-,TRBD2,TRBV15,TGTGCCACCAGCAGAGATCTCGGGGGGGGCGCGACAGATACGCAGTATTTT,CATSRDLGGGATDTQYF
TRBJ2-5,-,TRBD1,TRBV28,TGTGCCAGCAGTTTATGGGGACAGGGTGGTCGAGAGACCCAGTACTTC,CASSLWGQGGRETQYF
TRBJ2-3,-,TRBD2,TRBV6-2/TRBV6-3,TGTGCCAGCAGGCCGGGGGGCGGGAGGGTGTCAGATACGCAGTATTTT,CASRPGGGRVSDTQYF
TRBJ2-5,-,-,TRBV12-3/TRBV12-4,TGTGCCAGCAGTTTAGAGGAGACCCAGTACTTC,CASSLEETQYF
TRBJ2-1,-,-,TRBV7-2,TGTGCCAACGATCCGTTTCGCAATGAGCAGTTCTTC,CANDPFRNEQFF